A selection of T cell receptor beta chains follows, all from one sample in a study of shared clonotypes between healthy human individuals. The table came from immunoSEQ multiplex PCR; TCRdb's copy has only in-frame clones and leaves some out. The table records a few million clones, around 94% of them present only once. The sequenced sample was naive CD4+ T cells sorted from blood. These receptors originate from a man aged 18 to 30 in good health. Both conserved end residues are part of each CDR3. A D gene is named only where the DNA matches it firmly. Rows give clone size only sometimes, using once, few, many, or a class for an expanded clone.

D	size	J	V	DNA	CDR3
.	.	TRBJ2-7	TRBV28	TGTGCCAGCAGTTTATTATCTAAGGCTAGCTCGAACTACGAGCAGTACTTC	CASSLLSKASSNYEQYF
TRBD2	.	TRBJ2-5	TRBV14	TGTGCCAGCAGCCGATGGGAGGGGAGGTCAGAGACCCAGTACTTC	CASSRWEGRSETQYF
.	once	TRBJ2-1	TRBV9	TGTGCCAGCTCTCCGTACCCCTCTAATGAGCAGTTCTTC	CASSPYPSNEQFF
.	.	TRBJ2-5	TRBV5-4	TGTGCCAGCAGCTTGGACCGCCAAGAGACCCAGTACTTC	CASSLDRQETQYF
TRBD1	.	TRBJ2-2	TRBV15	TGTGCCACCAGCAGAGTCCCCCCAGGACAGGCGACCGGGGAGCTGTTTTTT	CATSRVPPGQATGELFF
TRBD2	.	TRBJ2-1	TRBV11-2	TGTGCCAGCAGCTTAGATGGGAGGGCCCACAATGAGCAGTTCTTC	CASSLDGRAHNEQFF
TRBD1	.	TRBJ1-6	TRBV6-5	TGTGCCAGTCAGGGGGCGAGCTCCTATAATTCACCCCTCCACTTT	CASQGASSYNSPLHF
TRBD1	.	TRBJ2-3	TRBV4-1	TGCGCCAGCAGCCAAGATAGGTACTACAGGGGGCCCACAGATACGCAGTATTTT	CASSQDRYYRGPTDTQYF
.	.	TRBJ2-1	TRBV27	TGTGCCAGCAGTTTACAAGGTCGGGGGACCTTCTCCTACAATGAGCAGTTCTTC	CASSLQGRGTFSYNEQFF
.	.	TRBJ2-5	TRBV2	TGTGCCAGCAGGCGGGGAGAGACCCAGTACTTC	CASRRGETQYF
.	few	TRBJ1-5	TRBV14	TGTGCCAGCAGCCAAAACCAGGACCAGCCCCAGCATTTT	CASSQNQDQPQHF
TRBD2	.	TRBJ2-7	TRBV10-3	TGTGCCATCAGTGAACTAGCGGACTCCTACGAGCAGTACTTC	CAISELADSYEQYF
.	few	TRBJ2-3	TRBV5-1	TGCGCCAGCAGCAGCACAGATACGCAGTATTTT	CASSSTDTQYF
TRBD2	.	TRBJ2-2	TRBV5-1	TGCGCCAGCAGCTTGGGGCTAGCGGGGGTGCTTAACACCGGGGAGCTGTTTTTT	CASSLGLAGVLNTGELFF
.	.	TRBJ2-6	TRBV19	TGTGCCAGTAGTATCTTGGCGGGTACTGGGGCCAACGTCCTGACTTTC	CASSILAGTGANVLTF
.	.	TRBJ1-2	TRBV2	TGTGCCAGGAGGGACCCGTTCCAAATTGACTATGGCTACACCTTC	CARRDPFQIDYGYTF
.	.	TRBJ2-1	TRBV28	TGTGCCAGCAGTTCGGCGTTTGAGCAGTTCTTC	CASSSAFEQFF
.	.	TRBJ1-2	TRBV9	TGTGCCAGCAGCGTTACCTCGTGGGCTGGCTACACCTTC	CASSVTSWAGYTF
.	.	TRBJ1-1	TRBV18	TGTGCCAGCTCATTGGGCACAGGGAGTGACACTGAAGCTTTCTTT	CASSLGTGSDTEAFF
TRBD1	.	TRBJ2-7	TRBV15	TGTGCCACCAGCATTCCGGGACAGCCCTACGAGCAGTACTTC	CATSIPGQPYEQYF
.	.	TRBJ1-4	TRBV4-1	TGCGCCAGCAGCCTACAGGGCGGTAATGAAAAACTGTTTTTT	CASSLQGGNEKLFF
.	.	TRBJ2-4	TRBV18	TGTGCCAGCTCACCACCGAACCTAGCCAAAAACATTCAGTACTTC	CASSPPNLAKNIQYF